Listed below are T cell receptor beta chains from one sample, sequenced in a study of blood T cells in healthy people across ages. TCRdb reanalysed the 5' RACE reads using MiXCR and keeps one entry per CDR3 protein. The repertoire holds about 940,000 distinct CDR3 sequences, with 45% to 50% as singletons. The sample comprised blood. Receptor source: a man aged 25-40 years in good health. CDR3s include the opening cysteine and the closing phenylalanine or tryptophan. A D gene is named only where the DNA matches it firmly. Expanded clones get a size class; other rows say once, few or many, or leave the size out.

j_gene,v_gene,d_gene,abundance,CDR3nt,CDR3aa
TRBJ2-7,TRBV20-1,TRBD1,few,TGCAGTGGGGAGGGACAGGGTGAACACGAGCAGTACTTC,CSGEGQGEHEQYF
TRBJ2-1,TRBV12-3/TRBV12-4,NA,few,TGTGCCAGCAGTTTAGCGGCCGAGGCCTACAATGAGCAGTTCTTC,CASSLAAEAYNEQFF
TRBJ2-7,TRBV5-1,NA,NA,TGCGCCAGCAAAGCCCTGGACGGGAGTGTCCACGAGCAGTACTTC,CASKALDGSVHEQYF
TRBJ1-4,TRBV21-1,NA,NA,TGTGCCAGCAGCAGGGAGACGATTCATGAAAAACTGTTTTTT,CASSRETIHEKLFF
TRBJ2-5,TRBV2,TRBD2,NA,TGTGCCAGCAGGGGGGGGGAGCTCGAGACCCAGTACTTC,CASRGGELETQYF
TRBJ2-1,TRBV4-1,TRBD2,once,TGCGCCAGCAGCGCAAGGGAGGCTAGCGGGGGAGCACAAGAGACCCAGTTCTTC,CASSAREASGGAQETQFF
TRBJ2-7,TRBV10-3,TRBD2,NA,TGTGCCATCAGCGCGACTAGCGGAATCTACGAGCAGTACTTC,CAISATSGIYEQYF
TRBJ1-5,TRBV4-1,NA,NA,TGCGCCAGCAGCCAGGGATTCAATCAGCCCCAGCATTTT,CASSQGFNQPQHF
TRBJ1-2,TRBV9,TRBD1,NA,TGTGCCAGCAGCGCTCCACAGGGGAGCGCGGATGGCTACACCTTC,CASSAPQGSADGYTF
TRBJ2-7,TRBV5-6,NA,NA,TGTGCCAGCTGCCAGACTAGCTCCTACGAGCAGTACTTC,CASCQTSSYEQYF
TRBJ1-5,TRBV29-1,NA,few,TGCAGCGTTACGCTAGGGGCCGATCAGCCCCAGCATTTT,CSVTLGADQPQHF
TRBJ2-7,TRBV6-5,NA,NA,TGTGCCAGCAGTTTTGGGGGTAACTACGAGCAGTACTTC,CASSFGGNYEQYF
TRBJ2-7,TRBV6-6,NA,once,TGTGCCAGCAGTCCGGGGACGGGCAATGAGCAGTACTTC,CASSPGTGNEQYF
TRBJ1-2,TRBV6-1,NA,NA,TGTGCCAGCAGTGAAGGAGCGGCCTATGGCTACACCTTC,CASSEGAAYGYTF